This entry lists 26 T cell receptor beta chains sequenced from one sample in a study of T cell responses to AZD1222 COVID-19 vaccine. TCRdb's table, derived via immunoSEQ multiplex PCR, lists solely in-frame clones and lacks some. The data show 55,000 to 80,000 clones, approximately 81% seen once. The sample was peripheral blood, taken on day 0 of AZD1222 vaccination. Source of these receptors: an adult in good health.

The chain employs TRBV9 and TRBJ2-1; a possible D gene is TRBD2 (6 bases). Trimming removed 4 bases at V and 4 bases at J, with 15 bases between. Germline V gene data show CDR1 as SGDLS and CDR2 as YYNGEE. The CDR3 consists of 15 residues. CDR3 loop: CASSFDSGIYNEQFF. The CDR3 DNA is TGTGCCAGCAGCTTCGATAGCGGAATTTACAATGAGCAGTTCTTC.

This chain joins TRBV7-2 and TRBJ1-3, with D unresolved. Germline CDR1 reads SGHTA; CDR2 reads FQGNSA. Trimming cost V 3 bases and J 4 bases, with 7 bases left between them. This CDR3 comprises 13 residues. The CDR3 region has the DNA TGTGCCAGCAGCTTTACACTGGGAAACACCATATATTTT. Residues: CASSFTLGNTIYF.

The gene calls are TRBV19 and TRBJ2-7; 9 bases fit TRBD1. Germline values: CDR1 LNHDA, CDR2 SQIVND (reference sequence). The CDR3 sequence is 14 residues long. V was pared by 5 bases and J by 3 bases, with 5 bases of the junction left unmatched. CDR3 protein: CASSDRGISYEQYF. CDR3 in DNA: TGTGCCAGTAGTGACAGGGGGATTAGCTACGAGCAGTACTTC.

The chain recombines TRBV4-3 with TRBJ2-7; D remains ambiguous. The CDR3 extends over 14 amino acids. CDR1 and CDR2 from the germline V gene are LGHNA and YSLEER. With 4 bases removed from V and 5 bases from J, the gap between germline ends came to 15 bases. Here the CDR3 reads CASSPRVQSNEQYF. The DNA of the CDR3 is TGCGCCAGCAGCCCAAGAGTACAGTCCAACGAGCAGTACTTC.

The rearrangement links TRBV7-9 to TRBJ1-1; D uncertain. Between the trimmed V and J ends, which lost 5 bases and 0 bases, there was a span of 22 bases. Germline V gene data show CDR1 as SEHNR and CDR2 as FQNEAQ (reference sequence). This CDR3 is built from 18 residues. The CDR3 DNA follows: TGTGCCAGCAGCCTCAACTGGCGGGGTGGAGGCATGAACACTGAAGCTTTCTTT. This encodes CASSLNWRGGGMNTEAFF.

This rearrangement joins TRBV10-1 to TRBJ2-7; tentatively, D is TRBD2 (6 bases). CDR3 length equals 11 residues. V shed 11 bases and J shed 5 bases, with 13 bases lying between them. The germline CDR1 and CDR2 sequences are WNHNN and SYGVQD (reference sequence). The CDR3 nucleotides read TGCGCCTTCGGAGGGAGGAACGAGCAGTACTTC. Translation gives CAFGGRNEQYF.

The V and J genes are TRBV19 and TRBJ2-6, with D possibly matching TRBD1 (5 bases). Germline V gene lookup returns CDR1 LNHDA and CDR2 SQIVND (reference sequence). The V end was cut by 5 bases, the J end by 0 bases, with 8 bases between. The CDR3 loop spans 15 amino acids. DNA of the CDR3: TGTGCCAGTAGTCCTACAGGCTCTGGGGCCAACGTCCTGACTTTC. Its translation: CASSPTGSGANVLTF.

The chain uses TRBV11-2 and TRBJ1-1; D is possibly TRBD1 (6 bases). The CDR3 is 15 amino acids. With 6 bases removed from V and 0 bases from J, the gap between germline ends came to 14 bases. Germline V gene lookup returns CDR1 SGHAT and CDR2 FQNNGV. The CDR3 spells CASSYRTVMNTEAFF. The CDR3 coding sequence is TGTGCCAGCAGTTATAGGACAGTCATGAACACTGAAGCTTTCTTT.

In this sample, this clone turned up a few times. The rearrangement joins TRBV27 to TRBJ1-3, with 10 nucleotides matching TRBD1. Germline CDR1 is MNHEY and CDR2 is SMNVEV (reference sequence). The CDR3 totals 16 residues. Trimming cost V 5 bases and J 3 bases; bases outside gene matches: 7. The CDR3 sequence: CASSTMTGGFGNTIYF. The CDR3 nucleotides are TGTGCCAGCAGTACCATGACAGGGGGCTTTGGAAACACCATATATTTT.

This clone has just one count. This chain links TRBV29-1 with TRBJ1-3; D is ambiguous. The CDR3 is made up of 12 amino acids. Trimming cost V 5 bases and J 2 bases, with 7 bases left between them. CDR1 is SQVTM, CDR2 ANQGSEA, per germline. CDR3 in amino acids: CSVLAPGNTIYF. In DNA, the CDR3 is TGCAGCGTTCTGGCACCTGGAAACACCATATATTTT.

The chain couples TRBV29-1 to TRBJ2-7, with D possibly being TRBD1 (6 bases). Germline V gene lookup returns CDR1 SQVTM and CDR2 ANQGSEA. The CDR3 loop spans 14 amino acids. V was trimmed by 6 bases and J by 3 bases, leaving 18 bases between them. The CDR3 DNA reads as TGCAGCGTCTATGACAGGAGCCTAAACTACGAGCAGTACTTC. Protein sequence: CSVYDRSLNYEQYF.

This sequence joins TRBV5-1 and TRBJ2-1; perhaps TRBD1 as D (6 bases). V lost 3 bases to trimming and J lost 4 bases, with 11 bases between them. The V gene's germline CDR1 is SGHRS and CDR2 YFSETQ. The CDR3 sequence is 14 residues long. CDR3 in amino acids: CASSSSGQYNEQFF. CDR3 nucleotides: TGCGCCAGCAGCTCGTCCGGACAGTACAATGAGCAGTTCTTC. Full variable domain (rest looked up from reference TRBV5-1 and TRBJ2-1): KAGVTQTPRYLIKTRGQQVTLSCSPISGHRSVSWYQQTPGQGLQFLFEYFSETQRNKGNFPGRFSGRQFSNSRSEMNVSTLELGDSALYLCASSSSGQYNEQFFGPGTRLTVL.

This clone turned up a few times. The J gene is TRBJ2-1, the V gene TRBV6-6, with D perhaps matching TRBD1 (5 bases). Trimming shortened V by 3 bases and J by 5 bases, and 8 bases separated the two germline ends. CDR1 is MNHNY, CDR2 SVGAGI, per germline (reference sequence). The CDR3 is 13 amino acids. In DNA form, the CDR3 reads TGTGCCAGCAGTTATGGGGCCCACAATGAGCAGTTCTTC. It specifies CASSYGAHNEQFF.

The chain recombines TRBV28 with TRBJ1-1; no firm D call. V dropped 1 base and J dropped 7 bases, with 10 bases sitting between them. The CDR3 is made up of 13 amino acids. Germline CDR1 and CDR2: MDHEN and SYDVKM. CDR3 nucleotide sequence: TGTGCCAGCAGTTTATCCCTCATCCGTGAAGCTTTCTTT. Encoded protein: CASSLSLIREAFF.

This rearrangement joins TRBV3-1 (or the pseudogene TRBV3-2) to TRBJ2-2; tentatively, D is TRBD1 (6 bases). The V and J ends lost 1 base and 6 bases respectively, with 9 bases between them. CDR3 length: 14 residues. Germline V gives CDR1 LGHDT, CDR2 YNNKEL (reference sequence). CDR3 protein: CASSQAGQSGELFF. DNA for the CDR3: TGTGCCAGCAGCCAAGCAGGACAGTCCGGGGAGCTGTTTTTT.

This clone was detected once. The rearrangement joins TRBV29-1 to TRBJ1-2, with TRBD1 matching over 8 bases. V gave up 3 bases and J gave up 2 bases; unmatched junction bases: 2. The CDR3 covers 13 residues. Germline CDR1 is SQVTM and CDR2 is ANQGSEA. For the CDR3, the DNA is TGCAGCGTTGAGAGACAGGGGAACTATGGCTACACCTTC. Residues: CSVERQGNYGYTF. The full variable domain, its missing parts supplied by reference TRBV29-1 and TRBJ1-2, is SAVISQKPSRDICQRGTSLTIQCQVDSQVTMMFWYRQQPGQSLTLIATANQGSEATYESGFVIDKFPISRPNLTFSTLTVSNMSPEDSSIYLCSVERQGNYGYTFGSGTRLTVV.

A single count supports this clone. The chain carries TRBV5-4 and TRBJ1-1; D unclear. The V gene's germline CDR1 is SGHNT and CDR2 YYREEE (reference sequence). Trimming stripped 0 bases from V and 0 bases from J, with 6 bases between. The CDR3 has 14 amino acids. CDR3 in amino acids: CASSLDTMNTEAFF. In DNA form, the CDR3 reads TGTGCCAGCAGCTTGGATACTATGAACACTGAAGCTTTCTTT.

The chain links TRBV6-5 to TRBJ2-7; D uncertain. Germline CDR1 is MNHEY and CDR2 is SVGAGI. The CDR3 length is 11 residues. V was cut by 8 bases and J by 3 bases, with 8 bases left in between. CDR3 loop: CASLKGYEQYF. DNA for the CDR3: TGTGCCAGCCTCAAAGGCTACGAGCAGTACTTC.

Concerning this clone itself: Other DNA variants within this sample encode the same CDR3. The CDR3 protein is CASRDRGSYEQYF. In DNA, the CDR3 is TGTGCCAGCAGGGACAGGGGATCCTACGAGCAGTACTTC. The chain couples TRBV7-9 to TRBJ2-7; 9 nucleotides align to TRBD1. This CDR3 spans 13 amino acids. V shed 6 bases and J 1 base; nucleotides not matched to a gene: 1. CDR1 and CDR2 (germline): SEHNR, FQNEAQ (reference sequence).

The J gene is TRBJ1-4, the V gene TRBV28, with unresolved D. Germline V gene lookup returns CDR1 MDHEN and CDR2 SYDVKM. This CDR3 has 12 residues. V dropped 6 bases and J dropped 7 bases, with 9 bases sitting between them. CDR3 protein: CASSQSIEKLFF. As DNA, the CDR3 is TGTGCCAGCAGCCAAAGTATTGAAAAACTGTTTTTT.

This sequence joins TRBV6-2 or TRBV6-3 and TRBJ1-2; 8 bases are a match to TRBD1. Losses at the gene ends were 2 bases for V and 8 bases for J; bases not matched to a gene: 4. The germline CDR1 and CDR2 sequences are MNHEY and SVGEGT. The CDR3 is 13 residues long. The CDR3 DNA reads TGTGCCAGCAGTTACGACAGGGGTTACGGCTACACCTTC. This translates into CASSYDRGYGYTF.

The rearrangement uses TRBV10-3 and TRBJ1-1, with D possibly matching TRBD1 (5 bases). The CDR3 loop spans 14 amino acids. Trimming stripped 2 bases from V and 7 bases from J, with 14 bases between. Per the germline V gene, CDR1 is ENHRY and CDR2 is SYGVKD. The CDR3 coding sequence is TGTGCCATCAGTGAGGGGGTAGGGGCCGGTGAAGCTTTCTTT. It codes for CAISEGVGAGEAFF.

The J gene is TRBJ2-1, the V gene TRBV7-3; no reliable D call. This CDR3 region has 13 residues. Germline CDR1 SGHTA, CDR2 FQGTGA. The V and J ends lost 2 bases and 10 bases respectively, with 12 bases between them. CDR3 amino acids: CASSLVQRGEQFF. In nucleotides, the CDR3 is TGTGCCAGCAGCTTAGTACAGCGTGGCGAGCAGTTCTTC.

The chain joins TRBV19 to TRBJ1-1; unclear D gene. V lost 3 bases and J 11 bases, leaving 13 bases between the germline ends. CDR1 LNHDA and CDR2 SQIVND come from the germline V gene (reference sequence). This CDR3 spans 12 amino acids. In DNA form, the CDR3 reads TGTGCCAGTAGTATGGATTTCGGGGTCGCTTTCTTT. Protein: CASSMDFGVAFF.

V is TRBV7-3 and J is TRBJ2-6, with D possibly called TRBD1 or TRBD2 (5 bases each). CDR3 length equals 19 residues. V lost 5 bases to trimming and J lost 4 bases, with 24 bases between them. Per germline, CDR1 SGHTA and CDR2 FQGTGA. The DNA of the CDR3 is TGTGCCAGCAGCCCGTCCCCGGGGCAGACTTATGTGGGGGCCAACGTCCTGACTTTC. Translation gives CASSPSPGQTYVGANVLTF.

V and J are TRBV4-1 and TRBJ2-7; 7 nucleotides match TRBD2. Trimming cost V 0 bases and J 3 bases; bases outside gene matches: 5. Germline loops: CDR1 MGHRA, CDR2 YSYEKL. The length of the CDR3 is 15 residues. The DNA of the CDR3 is TGCGCCAGCAGCCAAGATTGGCGGGAGATCTACGAGCAGTACTTC. It encodes CASSQDWREIYEQYF.